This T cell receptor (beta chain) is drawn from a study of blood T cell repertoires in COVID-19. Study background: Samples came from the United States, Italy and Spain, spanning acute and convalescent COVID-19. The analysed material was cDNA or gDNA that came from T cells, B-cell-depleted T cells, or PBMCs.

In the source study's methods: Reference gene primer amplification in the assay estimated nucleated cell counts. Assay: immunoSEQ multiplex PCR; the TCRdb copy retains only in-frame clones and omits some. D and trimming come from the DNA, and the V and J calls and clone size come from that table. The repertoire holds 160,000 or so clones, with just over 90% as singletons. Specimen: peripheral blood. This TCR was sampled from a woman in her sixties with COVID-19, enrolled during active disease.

The CDR3 sequence: CASSPGLNTEAFF. The CDR3, as DNA: TGTGCCAGCAGCCCAGGACTTAACACTGAAGCTTTCTTT. The rearrangement joins TRBV6-6 to TRBJ1-1; D not resolved. The CDR3 loop spans 13 amino acids. Germline V gene sequence: CDR1 MNHNY, CDR2 SVGAGI (reference sequence). Trimming left V 6 bases short and J 2 bases short, with 10 bases between.